This TCR beta chain was profiled in a study of human T cells and chemical hapten exposure. As for time point: pre-sensitization, week 0. Indicated treatment: therapeutic diphenylcyclopropenone sensitization with weekly scalp DPC. Total RNA was isolated from whole blood that had not been fractionated. Study observations and caveats: Because all patients had alopecia, their immune responses might differ from healthy ones.

The CDR3 sequence is 13 residues long. Germline CDR1 and CDR2: SGHTA and FQGTGA. The V gene lost 4 bases and the J gene lost 4 bases, with 8 bases spanning the gap. TCRdb ran MiXCR on the RACE reads and lists one entry per CDR3 protein. The top ten clones hold 3.1% of a sample with 85,000 to 100,000 distinct CDR3 sequences, 10% to 13% of them seen once. About this clonotype itself: Its cognate antigen is unknown.

The receptor's source is a woman aged 55-69 years with alopecia areata. Some clones in this sample may be carry-over from other donors' samples. Source: whole blood, taken in connection with sensitization to the hapten diphenylcyclopropenone (DPC). The chain uses TRBV7-3 and TRBJ1-5; possible D gene TRBD1, 5 bases. The DNA of the CDR3 is TGTGCCAGCAGCTCGACAGTTAATCAGCCCCAGCATTTT. Protein sequence: CASSSTVNQPQHF.